A single TCR beta chain is shown here with its context. This sample was taken from a study of blood T cell repertoires in COVID-19. This CDR3 has 16 amino acids. Germline trimming cut 6 bases from V and 4 bases from J; bases unmatched to any gene: 12. Germline loops: CDR1 SQVTM, CDR2 ANQGSEA. Assay: immunoSEQ multiplex PCR; the TCRdb copy retains only in-frame clones and omits some. The profile shows more than 300,000 clones, about 90% of them singletons. The origin of this receptor is a man aged 40-49 years in a cohort exposed to, infected with or recovered from COVID-19 (not recorded which). Sequences were obtained from PBMCs or T cells enriched from blood (not recorded which). This chain uses TRBV29-1 with TRBJ2-7, with TRBD2 identical over 13 bases. The CDR3 nucleotides are TGCAGCGTCGGAGGACTAGCGGGAGTTAATTTGTACGAGCAGTACTTC. This encodes CSVGGLAGVNLYEQYF.